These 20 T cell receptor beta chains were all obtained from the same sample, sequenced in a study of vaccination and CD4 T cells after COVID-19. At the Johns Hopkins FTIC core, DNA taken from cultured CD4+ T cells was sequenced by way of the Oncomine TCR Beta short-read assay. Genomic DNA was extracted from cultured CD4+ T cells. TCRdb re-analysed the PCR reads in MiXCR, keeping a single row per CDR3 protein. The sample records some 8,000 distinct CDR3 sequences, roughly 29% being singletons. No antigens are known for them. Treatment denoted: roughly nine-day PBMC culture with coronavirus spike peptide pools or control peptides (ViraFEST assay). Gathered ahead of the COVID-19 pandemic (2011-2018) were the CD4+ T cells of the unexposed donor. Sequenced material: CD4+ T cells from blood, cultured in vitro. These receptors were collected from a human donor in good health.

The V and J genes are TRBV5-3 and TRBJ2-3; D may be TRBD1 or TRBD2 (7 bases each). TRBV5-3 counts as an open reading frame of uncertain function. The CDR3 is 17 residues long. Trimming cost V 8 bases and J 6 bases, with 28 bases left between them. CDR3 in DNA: TGTGCCAGCAGCCTTGGGGGGGGACAGTCAAGGCAGGATACGCAGTATTTT. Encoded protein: CASSLGGGQSRQDTQYF.

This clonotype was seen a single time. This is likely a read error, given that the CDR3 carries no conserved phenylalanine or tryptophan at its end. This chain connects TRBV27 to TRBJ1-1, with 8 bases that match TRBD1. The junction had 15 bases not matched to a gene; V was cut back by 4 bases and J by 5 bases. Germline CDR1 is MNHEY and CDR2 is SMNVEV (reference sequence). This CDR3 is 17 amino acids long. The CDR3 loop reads CASSSKGSDRGWTEAFL. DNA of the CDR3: TGTGCCAGCAGTTCCAAAGGTTCAGACAGGGGATGGACTGAAGCTTTCCTT.

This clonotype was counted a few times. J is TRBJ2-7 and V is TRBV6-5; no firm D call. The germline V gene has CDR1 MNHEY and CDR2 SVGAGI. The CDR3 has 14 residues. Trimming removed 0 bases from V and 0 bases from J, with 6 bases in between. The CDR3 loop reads CASSYSSSSYEQYF. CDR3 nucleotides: TGTGCCAGCAGTTACTCGTCCAGCTCCTACGAGCAGTACTTC.

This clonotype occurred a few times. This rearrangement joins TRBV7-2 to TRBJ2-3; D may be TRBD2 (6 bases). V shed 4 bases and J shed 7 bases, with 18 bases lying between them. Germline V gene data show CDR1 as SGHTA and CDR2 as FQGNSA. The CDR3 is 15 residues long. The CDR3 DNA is TGTGCCAGCAGCTCGGACGGGGGAGTCAGGAATACGCAGTATTTT. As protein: CASSSDGGVRNTQYF.

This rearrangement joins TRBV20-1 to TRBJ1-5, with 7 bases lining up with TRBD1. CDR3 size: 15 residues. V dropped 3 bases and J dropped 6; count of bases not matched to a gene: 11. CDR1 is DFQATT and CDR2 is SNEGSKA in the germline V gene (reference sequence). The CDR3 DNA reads TGCAGTGCTAGGGGGTTGACAGGGAAGTCTCAGCCCCAGCATTTT. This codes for CSARGLTGKSQPQHF.

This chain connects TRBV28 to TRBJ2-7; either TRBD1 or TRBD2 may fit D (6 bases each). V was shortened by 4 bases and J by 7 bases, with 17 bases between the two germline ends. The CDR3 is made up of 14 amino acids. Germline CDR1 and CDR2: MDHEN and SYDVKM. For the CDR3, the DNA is TGTGCCAGCAGTTCTATAGGAGGGGGGCAGGAGCAGTACTTC. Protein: CASSSIGGGQEQYF.

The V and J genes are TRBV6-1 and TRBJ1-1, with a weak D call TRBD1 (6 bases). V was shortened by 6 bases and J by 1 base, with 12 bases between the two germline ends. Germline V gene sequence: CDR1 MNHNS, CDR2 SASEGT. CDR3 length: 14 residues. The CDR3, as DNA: TGTGCCAGCAGCGGGGGGCTGGGGAACACTGAAGCTTTCTTT. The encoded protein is CASSGGLGNTEAFF.

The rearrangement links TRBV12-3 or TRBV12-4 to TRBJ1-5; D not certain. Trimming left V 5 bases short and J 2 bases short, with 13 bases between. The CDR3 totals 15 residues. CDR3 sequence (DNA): TGTGCCAGCAGTCCCGCCCGGAGGGGCAATCAGCCCCAGCATTTT. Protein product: CASSPARRGNQPQHF.

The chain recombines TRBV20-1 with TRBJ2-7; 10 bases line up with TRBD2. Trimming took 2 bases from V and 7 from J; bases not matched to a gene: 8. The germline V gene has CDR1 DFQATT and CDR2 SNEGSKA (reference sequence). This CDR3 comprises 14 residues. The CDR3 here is CSARSPSGSSEQYF. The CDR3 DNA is TGCAGTGCTAGATCGCCTAGCGGGAGCTCAGAGCAGTACTTC.

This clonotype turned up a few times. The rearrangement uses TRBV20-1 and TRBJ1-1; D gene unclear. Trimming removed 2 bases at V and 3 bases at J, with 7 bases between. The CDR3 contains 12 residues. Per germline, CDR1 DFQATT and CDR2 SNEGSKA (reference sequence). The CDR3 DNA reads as TGCAGTGCTAGACCCGGGTACACTGAAGCTTTCTTT. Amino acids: CSARPGYTEAFF.

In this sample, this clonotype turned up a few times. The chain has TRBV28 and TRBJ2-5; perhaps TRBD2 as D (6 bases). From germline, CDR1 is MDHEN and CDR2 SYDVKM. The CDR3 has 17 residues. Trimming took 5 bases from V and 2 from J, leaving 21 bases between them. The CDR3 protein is CASSPHGLAGRQETQYF. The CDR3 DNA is TGTGCCAGCAGTCCTCACGGACTTGCGGGACGGCAAGAGACCCAGTACTTC.

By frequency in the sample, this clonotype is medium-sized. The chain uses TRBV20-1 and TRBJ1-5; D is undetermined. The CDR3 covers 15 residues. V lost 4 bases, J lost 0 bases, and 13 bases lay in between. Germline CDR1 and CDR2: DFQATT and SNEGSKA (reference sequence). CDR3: CSATSGGYSNQPQHF. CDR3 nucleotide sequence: TGCAGTGCTACCTCTGGCGGATATAGCAATCAGCCCCAGCATTTT.

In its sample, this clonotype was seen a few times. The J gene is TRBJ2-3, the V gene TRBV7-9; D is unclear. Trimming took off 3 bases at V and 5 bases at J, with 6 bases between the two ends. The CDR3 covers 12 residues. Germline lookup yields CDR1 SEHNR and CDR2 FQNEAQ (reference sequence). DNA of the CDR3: TGTGCCAGCAGCTTGCTCAGAGATACGCAGTATTTT. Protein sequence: CASSLLRDTQYF. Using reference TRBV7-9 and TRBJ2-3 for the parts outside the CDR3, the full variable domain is DTGVSQNPRHKITKRGQNVTFRCDPISEHNRLYWYRQTLGQGPEFLTYFQNEAQLEKSRLLSDRFSAERPKGSFSTLEIQRTEQGDSAMYLCASSLLRDTQYFGPGTRLTVL.

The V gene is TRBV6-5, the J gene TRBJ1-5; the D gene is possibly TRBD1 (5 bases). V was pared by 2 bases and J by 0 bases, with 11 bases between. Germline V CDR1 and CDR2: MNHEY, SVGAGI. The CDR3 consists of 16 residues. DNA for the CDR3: TGTGCCAGCAGTTACGGGAGGGGCGTTAGCAATCAGCCCCAGCATTTT. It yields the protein CASSYGRGVSNQPQHF.

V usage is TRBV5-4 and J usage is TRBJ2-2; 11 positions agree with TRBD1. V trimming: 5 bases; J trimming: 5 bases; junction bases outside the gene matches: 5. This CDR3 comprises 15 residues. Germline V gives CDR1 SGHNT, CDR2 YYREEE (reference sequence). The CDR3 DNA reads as TGTGCCAGCAGTTCCGGGACAGGGGGAACCGGGGAGCTGTTTTTT. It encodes CASSSGTGGTGELFF.

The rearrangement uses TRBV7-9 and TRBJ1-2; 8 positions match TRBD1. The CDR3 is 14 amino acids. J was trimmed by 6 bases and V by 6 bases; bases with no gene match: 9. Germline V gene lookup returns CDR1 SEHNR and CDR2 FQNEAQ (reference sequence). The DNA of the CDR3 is TGTGCCAGCAGTAGGGACAGGCCTGAAGATGGCTACACCTTC. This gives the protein CASSRDRPEDGYTF. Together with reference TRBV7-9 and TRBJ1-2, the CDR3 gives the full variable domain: DTGVSQNPRHKITKRGQNVTFRCDPISEHNRLYWYRQTLGQGPEFLTYFQNEAQLEKSRLLSDRFSAERPKGSFSTLEIQRTEQGDSAMYLCASSRDRPEDGYTFGSGTRLTVV.

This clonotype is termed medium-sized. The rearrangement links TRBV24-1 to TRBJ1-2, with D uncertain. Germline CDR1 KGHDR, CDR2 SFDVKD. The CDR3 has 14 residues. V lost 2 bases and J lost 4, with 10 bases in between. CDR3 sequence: CATSDSKRGYGYTF. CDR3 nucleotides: TGTGCCACCAGTGATTCGAAACGTGGCTATGGCTACACCTTC.

This chain's CDR3 is CASSLYGETQYF. In DNA form, the CDR3 reads TGTGCCAGCAGCTTGTACGGGGAGACCCAGTACTTC. This chain joins TRBV7-2 and TRBJ2-5; no definite D call. This CDR3 contains 12 residues. Germline V gives CDR1 SGHTA, CDR2 FQGNSA. V lost 3 bases and J lost 5, with 7 bases in between.

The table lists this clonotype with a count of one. The CDR3 here is CASRGRGRARGDTEAFF. For the CDR3, the DNA is TGTGCCAGCAGGGGCAGAGGAAGGGCCCGCGGGGACACTGAAGCTTTCTTT. This chain joins TRBV2 and TRBJ1-1, with D hard to call. Germline V CDR1 and CDR2: SNHLY, FYNNEI. The ends were cut back, 6 bases at V and 3 bases at J, with 23 bases in the middle. The CDR3 has 17 amino acids.

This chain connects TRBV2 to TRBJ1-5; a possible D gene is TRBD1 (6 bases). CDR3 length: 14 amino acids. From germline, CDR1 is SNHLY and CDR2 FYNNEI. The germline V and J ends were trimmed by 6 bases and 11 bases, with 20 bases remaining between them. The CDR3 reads CASRTQGPSQTQHF. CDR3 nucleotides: TGTGCCAGCAGGACACAGGGTCCTTCACAAACCCAGCATTTT.